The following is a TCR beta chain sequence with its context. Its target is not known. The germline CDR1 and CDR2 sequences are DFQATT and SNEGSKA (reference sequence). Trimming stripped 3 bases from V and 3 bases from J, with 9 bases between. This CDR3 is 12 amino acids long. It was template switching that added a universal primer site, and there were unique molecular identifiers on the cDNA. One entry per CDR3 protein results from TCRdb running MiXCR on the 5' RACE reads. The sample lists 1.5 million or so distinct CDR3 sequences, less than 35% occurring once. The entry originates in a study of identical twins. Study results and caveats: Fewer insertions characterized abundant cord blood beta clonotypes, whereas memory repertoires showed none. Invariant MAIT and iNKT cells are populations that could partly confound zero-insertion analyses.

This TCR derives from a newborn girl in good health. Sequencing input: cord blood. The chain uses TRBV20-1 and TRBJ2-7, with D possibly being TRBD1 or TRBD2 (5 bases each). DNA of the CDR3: TGCAGTGCTAGCCGGGACCTCTACGAGCAGTACTTC. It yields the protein CSASRDLYEQYF.